This T cell receptor (beta chain) was captured in a study of CD8 T cells in Susac syndrome. From blood CD8+ and CD4+ T cells, TCR beta sequences were generated. The RNA input was about 0.45 to 1 ug, and it was reverse transcribed with random hexamers. Multiplex PCR with immunoSEQ amplified the TCR beta CDR3 across 54 Vbeta and 13 Jbeta. TCRdb used MiXCR to reprocess the immunoSEQ multiplex PCR reads, holding one entry per CDR3 protein. The sample has 150,000 to 200,000 distinct CDR3 sequences, roughly nine tenths seen once. General observations from the study: In Susac patients, clonal expansion was not detected in CD4+ cells.

Concerning this clonotype itself: The antigen is not known.

The germline CDR1 and CDR2 sequences are SGHNT and YENEEA. The CDR3 has 12 residues. The V end was cut by 1 base, the J end by 6 bases, with 4 bases between. This clonotype originated in a human donor with Susac syndrome. Sequences were obtained from CD4+ T cells from PBMCs. V usage is TRBV11-3 and J usage is TRBJ2-1; unclear D gene. This CDR3 reads CASSLAGNEQFF. In DNA form, the CDR3 reads TGTGCCAGCAGCTTAGCGGGCAATGAGCAGTTCTTC.